A single sample gave rise to the 21 T cell receptor beta chains below, sequenced in a study of CD8+ T cells in alopecia areata. cDNA prepared by RNA extraction and subsequent reverse transcription served as the template for sequencing. Only in-frame clones appear in the TCRdb table, and some are missing; sequencing was by immunoSEQ multiplex PCR. The sample records about 200,000 clones, about three fifths being singletons. Noted treatment: oral pan-JAK inhibitor, 5-10 mg twice daily. The sample in question was CD4+ T cells sorted from blood, obtained at week 4, from a patient treated with tofacitinib. The source is a human donor with alopecia areata.

This clone was observed a few times. CDR3 loop: CASSQKGGRGGIEPPLHF. The DNA of the CDR3 is TGTGCCAGCAGCCAAAAAGGCGGCCGGGGAGGGATAGAGCCACCCCTCCACTTT. The rearrangement joins TRBV4-2 to TRBJ1-6; D gene unclear. Per germline, CDR1 LGHNA and CDR2 YNFKEQ. The CDR3 extends over 18 amino acids. Trimming stripped 2 bases from V and 11 bases from J, with 25 bases between.

J is TRBJ1-2 and V is TRBV29-1; no firm D call. This CDR3 has 14 amino acids. Per the germline V gene, CDR1 is SQVTM and CDR2 is ANQGSEA. The V gene lost 4 bases and the J gene lost 1 base, with 13 bases spanning the gap. The CDR3 region is CSVASSVDNYGYTF. DNA for the CDR3: TGCAGCGTTGCTAGTTCGGTAGATAACTATGGCTACACCTTC.

The chain links TRBV29-1 to TRBJ1-2; 10 nucleotides line up with TRBD1. The germline V gene encodes CDR1 SQVTM and CDR2 ANQGSEA. The V segment lost 6 bases and the J segment 6 bases; nucleotides outside the gene matches: 7. The CDR3 covers 13 residues. This CDR3 reads CSVDRGLDDGYTF. The CDR3 DNA reads as TGCAGCGTGGACAGGGGGTTAGACGATGGCTACACCTTC.

This clone was found a few times. The chain joins TRBV5-1 to TRBJ2-3; TRBD2 might be the D (6 bases). In germline, CDR1 is SGHRS, CDR2 YFSETQ. Between the trimmed V and J ends, which lost 6 bases and 1 base, there was a span of 9 bases. This CDR3 spans 13 amino acids. The CDR3 nucleotides are TGCGCCAGCATGCGGGGAGGCACAGATACGCAGTATTTT. It is translated as CASMRGGTDTQYF.

This clone was seen only a few times. The chain couples TRBV5-4 to TRBJ2-2; D remains ambiguous. The CDR3 is made up of 13 amino acids. Germline CDR1 is SGHNT and CDR2 is YYREEE (reference sequence). The V end was cut by 3 bases, the J end by 6 bases, with 9 bases between. This chain's CDR3 is CASSSQESGELFF. CDR3 DNA: TGTGCCAGCAGCTCCCAGGAGTCCGGGGAGCTGTTTTTT.

This clone was observed a handful of times. The CDR3: CASSPAQGPFTDTQYF. CDR3 DNA: TGTGCCAGCAGCCCGGCACAGGGACCCTTCACAGATACGCAGTATTTT. The chain carries TRBV13 and TRBJ2-3; possible D gene TRBD1, 6 bases. The CDR3 is 16 residues long. The V and J ends lost 5 bases and 2 bases respectively, with 17 bases between them. Germline-derived CDR1 and CDR2 are PRHDT and FYEKMQ (reference sequence).

V and J are TRBV30 and TRBJ2-5; 8 bases line up with TRBD1. V trimming: 3 bases; J trimming: 2 bases; junction bases outside the gene matches: 8. The length of the CDR3 is 15 residues. Germline V gives CDR1 GTSNPN, CDR2 SVGIG (reference sequence). DNA for the CDR3: TGTGCCTGGAGACCGGGACAGGTCTCACAAGAGACCCAGTACTTC. It is translated as CAWRPGQVSQETQYF.

In DNA form, the CDR3 reads TGTGCGACGAAGGGATGGACGGAGACCCAGTACTTC. This gives the protein CATKGWTETQYF. This chain connects TRBV14 to TRBJ2-5; no reliable D call. Looked up from germline, CDR1 is SGHDN and CDR2 is FVKESK. This CDR3 contains 12 residues.

The gene calls are TRBV30 and TRBJ2-3; D possibly corresponds to TRBD2 (6 bases). This CDR3 is 12 amino acids long. Germline V gene data show CDR1 as GTSNPN and CDR2 as SVGIG (reference sequence). Trimming shortened V by 8 bases and J by 4 bases, and 13 bases separated the two germline ends. Here the CDR3 DNA reads TGTGCCCGGGGGACCGAGTCAGATACGCAGTATTTT. Translation: CARGTESDTQYF.

V usage is TRBV4-1 and J usage is TRBJ1-2; maybe TRBD1 (6 bases). The CDR3 runs to 18 residues. V was cut by 3 bases and J by 8 bases, with 28 bases left in between. Germline V gives CDR1 MGHRA, CDR2 YSYEKL. DNA for the CDR3: TGCGCCAGCAGCCACCGCGGCCTTCAGGGGATCAGGGCCGGGGGCTACACCTTC. This codes for CASSHRGLQGIRAGGYTF.

The V gene is TRBV29-1, the J gene TRBJ1-2; no reliable D call. Germline lookup yields CDR1 SQVTM and CDR2 ANQGSEA. The CDR3 runs to 13 residues. V gave up 7 bases and J gave up 7 bases, with 19 bases separating them. CDR3 region: CSGVPGLALGYTF. The CDR3 region has the DNA TGCAGCGGTGTTCCGGGCCTCGCCCTTGGCTACACCTTC.

This clone has a handful of counts. The J gene is TRBJ1-1, the V gene TRBV10-3, with D possibly matching TRBD1 (6 bases). Germline V lookup: CDR1 ENHRY, CDR2 SYGVKD. V lost 6 bases, J lost 7 bases, and 9 bases lay in between. This CDR3 has 11 residues. CDR3 in amino acids: CAIRGTNEAFF. The CDR3 DNA reads TGTGCCATCAGGGGGACAAATGAAGCTTTCTTT.

This clone was seen a handful of times. The chain carries TRBV4-1 and TRBJ2-2; D ambiguous. The CDR3 extends over 16 amino acids. The V gene's germline CDR1 is MGHRA and CDR2 YSYEKL. V was pared by 0 bases and J by 4 bases, with 12 bases between. The CDR3 region has the DNA TGCGCCAGCAGCCAAGAGGACCCCCGTCGCACCGGGGAGCTGTTTTTT. Translated: CASSQEDPRRTGELFF.

The chain joins TRBV5-1 to TRBJ1-1; the D is unclear. The CDR3 sequence is 15 residues long. Per the germline V gene, CDR1 is SGHRS and CDR2 is YFSETQ. Between the trimmed V and J ends, which lost 4 bases and 10 bases, there was a span of 23 bases. The CDR3, as DNA: TGCGCCAGCAGCAAGGAAGGCGGGCGCTTGGGAGTAGCTTTCTTT. This encodes CASSKEGGRLGVAFF.

The chain carries TRBV5-4 and TRBJ1-1; D call uncertain. Looked up from germline, CDR1 is SGHNT and CDR2 is YYREEE (reference sequence). The CDR3 sequence is 15 residues long. Between the trimmed V and J ends, which lost 2 bases and 4 bases, there was a span of 15 bases. The CDR3 sequence is CASSFPRFPATEAFF. CDR3 coding DNA: TGTGCCAGCAGCTTCCCCAGATTCCCGGCCACTGAAGCTTTCTTT.

This clone was counted only a few times. The rearrangement links TRBV10-3 to TRBJ1-1; D is ambiguous. Deletions cut 2 bases from V and 4 bases from J, with 8 bases between. The V gene's germline CDR1 is ENHRY and CDR2 SYGVKD. The CDR3 extends over 13 amino acids. The CDR3 spells CAISESGVTEAFF. CDR3 coding DNA: TGTGCCATCAGTGAGAGTGGAGTCACTGAAGCTTTCTTT.

The V and J genes are TRBV30 and TRBJ1-2; D is possibly TRBD1 (6 bases). This CDR3 is 13 amino acids long. Germline CDR1 and CDR2: GTSNPN and SVGIG (reference sequence). The ends were cut back, 7 bases at V and 7 bases at J, with 19 bases in the middle. This CDR3 is CASRQQGYGGYTF. The DNA for the CDR3 is TGTGCCTCGAGACAACAGGGATACGGTGGCTACACCTTC.

This clone appeared a few times. CDR3 DNA: TGTGCCACGCGGGGGGGCACAGATACGCAGTATTTT. This codes for CATRGGTDTQYF. This chain joins TRBV10-3 and TRBJ2-3; TRBD2 matches 8 bases. CDR1 is ENHRY, CDR2 SYGVKD, per germline. The CDR3 consists of 12 residues. V lost 10 bases to trimming and J lost 1 base; unmatched junction nucleotides: 1.

The rearrangement links TRBV4-1 to TRBJ2-4; D is undetermined. CDR3 length equals 14 residues. Germline lookup yields CDR1 MGHRA and CDR2 YSYEKL. V was clipped by 8 bases and J by 1 base, with 12 bases between them. CDR3 sequence: CASRNSGAKNIQYF. The CDR3 nucleotides read TGCGCCAGCCGAAACTCTGGGGCCAAAAACATTCAGTACTTC.

The CDR3 DNA follows: TGTGCCACGGAGGCGGATAATTCACCCCTCCACTTT. It specifies CATEADNSPLHF. V usage is TRBV10-3 and J usage is TRBJ1-6; D unclear. Germline V CDR1 and CDR2: ENHRY, SYGVKD. V gave up 10 bases and J gave up 5 bases, with 9 bases separating them. The CDR3 totals 12 residues.

This clone was counted only a few times. The chain joins TRBV10-3 to TRBJ1-5; 7 nucleotides line up with TRBD1. The J segment lost 2 bases and the V segment lost 3 bases, leaving 1 base of the junction unmatched. This CDR3 is built from 14 residues. CDR1 is ENHRY and CDR2 is SYGVKD in the germline V gene. CDR3 in DNA: TGTGCCATCAGTGATACAGGGGGCAATCAGCCCCAGCATTTT. Its translation: CAISDTGGNQPQHF.